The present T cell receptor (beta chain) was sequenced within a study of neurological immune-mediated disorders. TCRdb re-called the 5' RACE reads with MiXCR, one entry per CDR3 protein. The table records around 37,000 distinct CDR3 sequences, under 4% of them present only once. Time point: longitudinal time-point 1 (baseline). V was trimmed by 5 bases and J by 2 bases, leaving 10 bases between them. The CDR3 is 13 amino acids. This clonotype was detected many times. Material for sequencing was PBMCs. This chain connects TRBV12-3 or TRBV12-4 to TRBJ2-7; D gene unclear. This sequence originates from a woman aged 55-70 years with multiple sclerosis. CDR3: CASSLTTPYEQYF. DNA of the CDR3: TGTGCCAGCAGTCTCACTACCCCCTACGAGCAGTACTTC.